This T cell receptor beta chain was identified during a study of blood T cell repertoires in COVID-19. Overall study context: T cells, B-cell-depleted T cells, or PBMCs provided the cDNA or gDNA that served as material.

Germline V gene lookup returns CDR1 SEHNR and CDR2 FQNEAQ (reference sequence). The ends lost 1 base at V and 5 bases at J; junction bases unmatched: 3. This CDR3 region has 15 residues. Original processing methods: Reference gene primer amplification in the assay estimated nucleated cell counts. TCRdb's table, derived via immunoSEQ multiplex PCR, lists solely in-frame clones and lacks some. That table is the source of V, J and clone size, and D and trimming were worked out from the DNA. The sample lists about 74,000 clones; roughly nine tenths were seen once. The origin of this receptor is a man aged 50-59 years with COVID-19, enrolled during active disease. Sequenced sample: peripheral blood. The V call is TRBV7-9, the J call TRBJ2-1; TRBD2 matches 9 bases. DNA for the CDR3: TGTGCCAGCAGCTTAGGGACTAGCGCAAACAATGAGCAGTTCTTC. Protein product: CASSLGTSANNEQFF.